This is a list of T cell receptor beta chains from one sample in a study of regulatory T cells in long-lasting Graves disease. TCRdb redid the calling of the multiplex PCR reads with MiXCR, one entry per CDR3 protein. Of 350,000 to 550,000 distinct CDR3 sequences in the sample, 13% to 15% were seen once. These data were also reused for a study on T cells in Graves' hyperthyroidism and ophthalmopathy.

The specimen was peripheral blood mononuclear cells (PBMCs), collected at new diagnosis, from a patient treated with antithyroid drugs. The receptor source for this set is a woman aged 45 to 65 with Graves disease. Both conserved end residues are part of each CDR3. A D gene is named only where the DNA matches it firmly. Clone size is given for some rows only: seen once, a few or many times, or a class if the clone is expanded.

j_gene: TRBJ2-5
v_gene: TRBV20-1
d_gene: NA
abundance: few
CDR3aa: CSARDQRKGETQYF

j_gene: TRBJ2-7
v_gene: TRBV2
d_gene: NA
abundance: many
CDR3aa: CASSVPEQYF

j_gene: TRBJ2-5
v_gene: TRBV7-3
d_gene: NA
abundance: NA
CDR3aa: CASGVGGRQETQYF

j_gene: TRBJ1-3
v_gene: TRBV11-2
d_gene: NA
abundance: many
CDR3aa: CASSIHRAHSSGNTIYF

j_gene: TRBJ2-1
v_gene: TRBV7-2
d_gene: NA
abundance: few
CDR3aa: CASSFGGNNEQFF

j_gene: TRBJ1-1
v_gene: TRBV29-1
d_gene: TRBD1
abundance: many
CDR3aa: CSVAQGINTEAFF

j_gene: TRBJ1-5
v_gene: TRBV6-1
d_gene: NA
abundance: many
CDR3aa: CASDWRAPDANQPQHF

j_gene: TRBJ2-1
v_gene: TRBV20-1
d_gene: NA
abundance: few
CDR3aa: CSARTAGPYNEQFF

j_gene: TRBJ2-7
v_gene: TRBV20-1
d_gene: TRBD2
abundance: NA
CDR3aa: CSAREGGQKSSYEQYF

j_gene: TRBJ2-7
v_gene: TRBV3-1
d_gene: NA
abundance: many
CDR3aa: CASSAADRTKYEQYF

j_gene: TRBJ2-1
v_gene: TRBV9
d_gene: NA
abundance: many
CDR3aa: CASSVWAASYNEQFF

j_gene: TRBJ2-1
v_gene: TRBV19
d_gene: TRBD1
abundance: many
CDR3aa: CASSTTGMYNEQFF

j_gene: TRBJ2-1
v_gene: TRBV7-8
d_gene: TRBD2
abundance: many
CDR3aa: CASSTGLAYRQFVASYNEQFF

j_gene: TRBJ1-2
v_gene: TRBV5-1
d_gene: TRBD1
abundance: NA
CDR3aa: CASSSQGAEYGYTF

j_gene: TRBJ1-1
v_gene: TRBV28
d_gene: NA
abundance: NA
CDR3aa: CTSSRPGPGTEAFF

j_gene: TRBJ2-1
v_gene: TRBV6-2/TRBV6-3
d_gene: TRBD2
abundance: few
CDR3aa: CASRRGLAGGPSYNEQFF

j_gene: TRBJ2-5
v_gene: TRBV6-5
d_gene: NA
abundance: NA
CDR3aa: CASSYRWETQYF

j_gene: TRBJ2-7
v_gene: TRBV12-3/TRBV12-4
d_gene: TRBD1
abundance: many
CDR3aa: CASSFRQGPQEQYF

j_gene: TRBJ2-1
v_gene: TRBV11-2
d_gene: TRBD2
abundance: NA
CDR3aa: CASSLGLAGERYNEQFF

j_gene: TRBJ1-2
v_gene: TRBV4-2
d_gene: NA
abundance: NA
CDR3aa: CASSQGGWQTLTEGYTF

j_gene: TRBJ2-1
v_gene: TRBV6-5
d_gene: NA
abundance: NA
CDR3aa: CASSYEGYEQFF

j_gene: TRBJ2-2
v_gene: TRBV6-1
d_gene: NA
abundance: many
CDR3aa: CASRPIGTNTGELFF

j_gene: TRBJ2-3
v_gene: TRBV4-1
d_gene: NA
abundance: NA
CDR3aa: CASSQPLEGRDTQYF

j_gene: TRBJ1-5
v_gene: TRBV20-1
d_gene: NA
abundance: NA
CDR3aa: CSASRGRLFGPQHF

j_gene: TRBJ2-3
v_gene: TRBV5-1
d_gene: TRBD2
abundance: few
CDR3aa: CASSLVTSGTGTDTQYF

j_gene: TRBJ2-3
v_gene: TRBV20-1
d_gene: TRBD2
abundance: many
CDR3aa: CSAGKASGRADTQYF